These T cell receptor beta chains were read from a single sample in a study of a mutant IDH1 vaccine in newly diagnosed glioma. Measured with immunoSEQ multiplex PCR; TCRdb has only the in-frame clones, and not every one. This sample has around 50,000 clones, with around nine tenths found just once. These TCRs' antigens remain unknown. Here the sequenced sample was PBMCs, taken from a glioma patient whose treatment included an IDH1 peptide vaccine. The receptors stem from a middle-aged woman with glioma. Each CDR3 is given with its conserved first and last residue.

v_call,j_call,cdr3_aa
TRBV7-9,TRBJ2-4,CASSLGGTSGGQNIQYF
TRBV30,TRBJ2-1,CAWSRARTSGTYNEQFF
TRBV19,TRBJ1-1,CASRPRGNAEAFF
TRBV15,TRBJ1-1,CATSSDSRNTEAFF
TRBV7-2,TRBJ1-1,CASSSLGTAENTEAFF
TRBV29-1,TRBJ2-2,CSVDGQGERGTGELFF
TRBV19,TRBJ2-3,CASSIGTTSDTQYF
TRBV4-2,TRBJ1-2,CASSQVGADFYYGYTF
TRBV7-2,TRBJ2-2,CASSPRQAGELFF
TRBV4-1,TRBJ2-2,CASSQRTGNTGELFF
TRBV30,TRBJ1-2,CAWSVAGGYGYTF
TRBV6-1,TRBJ2-7,CASSEPAVRGRDEQYF
TRBV5-8,TRBJ1-2,CASSLTGHDYGYTF
TRBV19,TRBJ1-4,CASSTGAALNEKLFF
TRBV4-1,TRBJ2-1,CASSQGWVNNEQFF
TRBV10-3,TRBJ1-3,CAIRGTDSGNTIYF
TRBV18,TRBJ1-2,CASSRDKRYGYTF
TRBV28,TRBJ1-1,CASSLLSGQGPYTEAFF
TRBV11-2,TRBJ1-2,CASSSPGTGANYGYTF
TRBV4-1,TRBJ2-4,CASSQDLGLDGNIQYF
TRBV4-2,TRBJ2-3,CASSQDYRGADTQYF
TRBV15,TRBJ1-1,CATSRDGTRVTEAFF
TRBV30,TRBJ1-1,CAWADSLNTEAFF
TRBV9,TRBJ2-3,CASSGGPASGFSDTQYF
TRBV25-1,TRBJ1-1,CASSRGRGGNTEAFF
TRBV6-4,TRBJ2-1,CASSDRQAGGPNEQFF
TRBV6-5,TRBJ1-2,CASRRQGHGYTF
TRBV18,TRBJ2-7,CASSPTSGSTYEQYF
TRBV6-6,TRBJ2-5,CASSYRDAQETQYF
TRBV27,TRBJ1-4,CASSKRSHEKLFF
TRBV11-2,TRBJ1-1,CASSLGAGEAFF
TRBV2,TRBJ2-3,CASRAAGEGTQYF
TRBV6-1,TRBJ2-7,CASSERSHVSKYF
TRBV6-5,TRBJ1-1,CASSRDEQGHTEAFF
TRBV30,TRBJ2-1,CAWGRIMGEQFF
TRBV2,TRBJ2-7,CASSPSGPSYEQYF
TRBV5-1,TRBJ2-2,CASSLTRGANTGELFF
TRBV11-2,TRBJ2-7,CASSLRGGGLYEQYF
TRBV25-1,TRBJ1-1,CASTLIGTPGDTEAFF
TRBV6-5,TRBJ1-5,CASSYSGTQNQPQHF
TRBV7-2,TRBJ2-7,CASSQRLAGGDEQYF
TRBV2,TRBJ2-6,CASSESLIGANVLTF
TRBV18,TRBJ1-1,CASSLDRMNTEAFF
TRBV6-5,TRBJ2-3,CASSTDTKPTDTQYF
TRBV2,TRBJ1-2,CASSVVGTTNYGYTF
TRBV19,TRBJ2-3,CASSIGEGMQYF
TRBV19,TRBJ1-2,CASSTPQGYGYTF